The clone carrying this T cell receptor beta chain appeared once. Its antigen is not identified. The sample belongs to a study of OX40 agonist ivuxolimab in advanced cancers. Study findings and constraints: Blood T cells, both CD4+ and CD8+, expanded clonally by week 6 at 0.1 to 3.0 mg/kg. The authors also found low normalized T-cell clonal expansion in some nonresponders.

Clones were sequenced by immunoSEQ multiplex PCR, and TCRdb holds only the in-frame ones, with some missing. The sample has under 70,000 clones, 84% seen once. The CDR3 has 15 amino acids. Germline CDR1 SGDLS, CDR2 YYNGEE. The ends were cut back, 0 bases at V and 4 bases at J, with 11 bases in the middle. The source is an adult with an advanced solid tumor such as melanoma, head and neck, liver or kidney cancer. This chain links TRBV9 with TRBJ2-1; tentative D call: TRBD2 (6 bases). Sequencing used CD4+ or CD8+ T cells sorted from blood, obtained in a trial of the OX40 agonist ivuxolimab. The CDR3: CASSVVRGAYNEQFF. Written as DNA, the CDR3 is TGTGCCAGCAGCGTAGTGCGCGGGGCTTACAATGAGCAGTTCTTC.